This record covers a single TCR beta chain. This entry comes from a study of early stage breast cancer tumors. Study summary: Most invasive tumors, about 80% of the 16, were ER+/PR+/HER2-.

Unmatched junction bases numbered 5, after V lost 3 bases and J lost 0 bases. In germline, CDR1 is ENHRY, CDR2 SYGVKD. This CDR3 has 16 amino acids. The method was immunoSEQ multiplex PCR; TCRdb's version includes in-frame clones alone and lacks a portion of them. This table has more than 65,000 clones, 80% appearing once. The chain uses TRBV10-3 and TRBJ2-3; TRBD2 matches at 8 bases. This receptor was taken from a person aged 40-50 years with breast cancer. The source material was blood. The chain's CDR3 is CAISEGLAASTDTQYF. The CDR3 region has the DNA TGTGCCATCAGTGAAGGACTAGCCGCTAGCACAGATACGCAGTATTTT.